The 26 T cell receptor beta chains below all came from one sample that was sequenced in a study of T-cell reconstitution after alpha-beta-depleted transplantation in children. Study results and limitations: A year had passed since transplant, and T-cell counts and diversity by then came mostly from newly produced T cells.

Unique molecular identifiers were built into the TCRbeta library. TCRdb independently ran MiXCR on the PCR reads; one entry per CDR3 protein. The data contain some 300,000 distinct CDR3 sequences, almost 8% of them singletons. These receptors lack a known antigen. This specimen consisted of peripheral blood, obtained 360 days after TCRalphabeta/CD19-depleted stem cell transplant. These receptors originate from a female patient under 10 years old who had a stem cell transplant for Fanconi anemia, so the T cells may come from the graft donor.

This clonotype has at least ten counts. Written as DNA, the CDR3 is TGCGCCAGCAGCGGGCCGGGACTAGCGGGGGGGGTAAACTACAATGAGCAGTTCTTC. It yields the protein CASSGPGLAGGVNYNEQFF. The rearrangement links TRBV5-1 to TRBJ2-1; 16 bases align to TRBD2. With V trimmed by 4 bases and J by 3 bases, 10 bases remained unmatched. The CDR3 spans 19 residues. CDR1 and CDR2 from the germline V gene are SGHRS and YFSETQ.

This clonotype was counted ten times or more. V gene TRBV5-1 combines with J gene TRBJ2-7; D may be TRBD2 (5 bases). This CDR3 comprises 14 residues. Germline CDR1 SGHRS, CDR2 YFSETQ. With 0 bases removed from V and 3 bases from J, the gap between germline ends came to 10 bases. The CDR3 loop reads CASSLAGSYYEQYF. In nucleotides, the CDR3 is TGCGCCAGCAGCTTGGCGGGGTCCTACTACGAGCAGTACTTC.

V is TRBV27 and J is TRBJ2-7, with 13 bases matching TRBD2. CDR3 size: 16 residues. V lost 5 bases, J lost 4 bases, and 8 bases stayed unmatched. Germline V CDR1 and CDR2: MNHEY, SMNVEV (reference sequence). DNA of the CDR3: TGTGCCAGCAGTCCGGAACTAGCGGGGGGGCCTTACGAGCAGTACTTC. Its translation: CASSPELAGGPYEQYF.

Many counts were recorded for this clonotype. This chain joins TRBV6-1 and TRBJ2-7; the D gene could be TRBD1 or TRBD2 (6 bases each). Germline V gene lookup returns CDR1 MNHNS and CDR2 SASEGT. This CDR3 region has 13 residues. Trimming pared 6 bases from V and 4 bases from J, leaving 13 bases between. The CDR3 DNA reads as TGTGCCAGCAGCGGGGGCAGGGGTTACGAGCAGTACTTC. Amino acid sequence: CASSGGRGYEQYF.

This clonotype came up many times. This sequence joins TRBV20-1 and TRBJ1-5; D is uncertain. The CDR3 extends over 13 amino acids. V lost 6 bases and J lost 7, with 16 bases in between. The germline gives CDR1 DFQATT, CDR2 SNEGSKA (reference sequence). The CDR3 region is CSAKRGRDQPQHF. In nucleotides, the CDR3 is TGCAGTGCCAAACGGGGAAGAGACCAGCCCCAGCATTTT.

This clonotype has more than one count but fewer than ten. The V call is TRBV4-3, the J call TRBJ1-1, with D unclear. CDR1 is LGHNA and CDR2 is YSLEER in the germline V gene. This CDR3 is built from 15 residues. Trimming cost V 4 bases and J 8 bases, with 20 bases left between them. As DNA, the CDR3 is TGCGCCAGCAGCCGAGTCCTTGACCGCCCGAACGAAGCTTTCTTT. Translation gives CASSRVLDRPNEAFF.

This chain uses TRBV14 with TRBJ1-6, with D possibly matching TRBD1 (5 bases). The CDR3 consists of 16 residues. Germline V gene data show CDR1 as SGHDN and CDR2 as FVKESK. The germline V and J ends were trimmed by 4 bases and 4 bases, with 14 bases remaining between them. CDR3 nucleotides: TGTGCCAGCAGCCGAGGGAGTGGGGCTTATAATTCACCCCTCCACTTT. Protein product: CASSRGSGAYNSPLHF.

V usage is TRBV20-1 and J usage is TRBJ1-1; TRBD1 aligns across 7 bases. CDR1 and CDR2 from the germline V gene are DFQATT and SNEGSKA (reference sequence). The CDR3 loop spans 15 amino acids. J gave up 0 bases and V 7 bases, and 11 bases lay outside the gene matches. CDR3 DNA: TGCAGTGGAGGGGGCGCGAGAATGATGAACACTGAAGCTTTCTTT. It specifies CSGGGARMMNTEAFF.

This clonotype has at least ten counts. The chain recombines TRBV5-1 with TRBJ2-2, with D unclear. This CDR3 contains 13 residues. Trimming shortened V by 0 bases and J by 5 bases, and 5 bases separated the two germline ends. Germline CDR1 reads SGHRS; CDR2 reads YFSETQ. CDR3 sequence: CASSLAQTGELFF. Here the CDR3 DNA reads TGCGCCAGCAGCTTGGCCCAGACCGGGGAGCTGTTTTTT. Full variable domain (remainder filled in from reference TRBV5-1 and TRBJ2-2): KAGVTQTPRYLIKTRGQQVTLSCSPISGHRSVSWYQQTPGQGLQFLFEYFSETQRNKGNFPGRFSGRQFSNSRSEMNVSTLELGDSALYLCASSLAQTGELFFGEGSRLTVL.

The V gene is TRBV2, the J gene TRBJ1-5, with D perhaps TRBD1 (5 bases). The CDR3 consists of 15 residues. Trimming left V 8 bases short and J 2 bases short, with 16 bases between. Germline values: CDR1 SNHLY, CDR2 FYNNEI. CDR3: CASGKGEAGNQPQHF. In DNA form, the CDR3 reads TGTGCCAGCGGGAAAGGGGAGGCTGGCAATCAGCCCCAGCATTTT.

This clonotype has at least ten counts. This chain's CDR3 is CASSEGPPSSYEQYV. The CDR3 DNA reads TGCGCCAGCAGTGAGGGGCCCCCTAGCTCCTACGAGCAGTACGTC. The V and J genes are TRBV10-2 and TRBJ2-7, with unresolved D. The V and J ends lost 2 bases and 0 bases respectively, with 11 bases between them. Germline V gene lookup returns CDR1 WSHSY and CDR2 SAAADI. The CDR3 sequence is 15 residues long.

The V gene is TRBV13, the J gene TRBJ2-3; TRBD2 agrees at 12 bases. V dropped 2 bases and J dropped 3; count of bases not matched to a gene: 3. CDR3 length equals 16 residues. Germline CDR1 PRHDT, CDR2 FYEKMQ (reference sequence). The CDR3 sequence: CASSLRTSGVTDTQYF. CDR3 coding DNA: TGTGCCAGCAGCTTAAGGACTAGCGGGGTTACAGATACGCAGTATTTT. The full variable domain, its missing parts supplied by reference TRBV13 and TRBJ2-3, is AAGVIQSPRHLIKEKRETATLKCYPIPRHDTVYWYQQGPGQDPQFLISFYEKMQSDKGSIPDRFSAQQFSDYHSELNMSSLELGDSALYFCASSLRTSGVTDTQYFGPGTRLTVL.

The chain couples TRBV11-2 to TRBJ2-1, with D possibly being TRBD1 or TRBD2 (5 bases each). The CDR3 covers 18 residues. Germline-derived CDR1 and CDR2 are SGHAT and FQNNGV. V was clipped by 4 bases and J by 2 bases, with 21 bases between them. In nucleotides, the CDR3 is TGTGCCAGCAGCTGGGGTCTCCTATATCGGGGCCCCTACAATGAGCAGTTCTTC. Translated, it gives CASSWGLLYRGPYNEQFF.

A few counts support this clonotype. This chain uses TRBV7-2 with TRBJ1-2, with D maybe TRBD1 (6 bases). Germline CDR1 is SGHTA and CDR2 is FQGNSA. There are 13 residues in the CDR3. V gave up 1 base and J gave up 6 bases, with 9 bases separating them. CDR3 protein: CASSLEGDNGYTF. Here the CDR3 DNA reads TGTGCCAGCAGCTTAGAGGGGGACAATGGCTACACCTTC.

Many counts were recorded for this clonotype. This chain links TRBV5-6 with TRBJ1-4; D uncertain. The CDR3 runs to 14 residues. Trimming left V 3 bases short and J 4 bases short, with 10 bases between. From germline, CDR1 is SGHDT and CDR2 YYEEEE. The DNA for the CDR3 is TGTGCCAGCAGCTCCGGGATCTATAATGAAAAACTGTTTTTT. Translation: CASSSGIYNEKLFF.

This chain uses TRBV7-3 with TRBJ1-6, with D possibly being TRBD1 (6 bases). Between the trimmed V and J ends, which lost 7 bases and 0 bases, there was a span of 10 bases. CDR1 SGHTA and CDR2 FQGTGA come from the germline V gene. This CDR3 comprises 15 residues. The CDR3 protein is CASTDRSSYNSPLHF. The CDR3 coding sequence is TGTGCCAGCACCGACAGGAGCTCCTATAATTCACCCCTCCACTTT.

This clonotype showed up many times. This sequence joins TRBV7-2 and TRBJ1-1, with D possibly TRBD1 on 6 matching bases. V gave up 1 base and J gave up 6 bases, with 15 bases separating them. The CDR3 contains 15 residues. Germline assignment: CDR1 SGHTA and CDR2 FQGNSA. The CDR3 spells CASSLGGYREAEAFF. CDR3 sequence (DNA): TGTGCCAGCAGCTTAGGCGGCTACAGGGAGGCTGAAGCTTTCTTT.

Ten or more counts support this clonotype. The chain uses TRBV6-2 or TRBV6-3 and TRBJ2-1, with TRBD2 matching 11 bases. The CDR3 has 21 amino acids. V was pared by 0 bases and J by 5 bases, with 18 bases of the junction left unmatched. Germline V gene lookup returns CDR1 MNHEY and CDR2 SVGEGT. The DNA of the CDR3 is TGTGCCAGCAGTTACTCGACTCCGGGACTAGCGGTCCTAAACACCCACAATGAGCAGTTCTTC. Residues: CASSYSTPGLAVLNTHNEQFF.

This clonotype has ten or more counts. The chain's CDR3 is CSASLLGAPDSPLHF. The CDR3, as DNA: TGCAGTGCTAGTCTCTTGGGGGCTCCGGATTCACCCCTCCACTTT. The genes are TRBV20-1 and TRBJ1-6, with D perhaps TRBD1 (6 bases). Trimming shortened V by 3 bases and J by 8 bases, and 17 bases separated the two germline ends. Germline V CDR1 and CDR2: DFQATT, SNEGSKA (reference sequence). The CDR3 runs to 15 residues.

This clonotype was counted a single time. The chain recombines TRBV7-3 with TRBJ2-5; D unresolved. V dropped 5 bases and J dropped 5 bases, with 12 bases sitting between them. Germline lookup yields CDR1 SGHTA and CDR2 FQGTGA. The CDR3 runs 13 residues. The CDR3 sequence is CASSPGSFETQYF. For the CDR3, the DNA is TGTGCCAGCAGCCCCGGCAGTTTTGAGACCCAGTACTTC.

The rearrangement links TRBV5-1 to TRBJ1-5; no reliable D call. There are 15 residues in the CDR3. V was pared by 0 bases and J by 1 base, with 8 bases between. Germline CDR1 reads SGHRS; CDR2 reads YFSETQ. The DNA of the CDR3 is TGCGCCAGCAGCTTGGGGGTTGGAAGCAATCAGCCCCAGCATTTT. It translates to CASSLGVGSNQPQHF.

The chain recombines TRBV12-3 or TRBV12-4 with TRBJ2-5; TRBD2 is a possible D gene (5 bases). V lost 5 bases to trimming and J lost 4 bases, with 14 bases between them. The CDR3 is 14 amino acids. CDR3 protein: CASSAAPRGETQYF. The CDR3 region has the DNA TGTGCCAGCAGTGCGGCCCCCCGGGGAGAGACCCAGTACTTC.

This clonotype was observed at least ten times. J is TRBJ2-3 and V is TRBV20-1; either TRBD1 or TRBD2 may supply D (5 bases each). Per the germline V gene, CDR1 is DFQATT and CDR2 is SNEGSKA (reference sequence). The CDR3 is 14 residues long. V dropped 0 bases and J dropped 5 bases, with 12 bases sitting between them. The CDR3 here is CSAREGPPIDTQYF. CDR3 coding DNA: TGCAGTGCTAGAGAGGGACCCCCCATAGATACGCAGTATTTT.

This clonotype was picked up many times. The J gene is TRBJ2-7, the V gene TRBV5-1; possibly TRBD1 for D (5 bases). The CDR3 loop spans 12 amino acids. From germline, CDR1 is SGHRS and CDR2 YFSETQ. The V end lost 3 bases, the J end lost 3 bases, and 7 bases lay between the germline ends. This CDR3 is CASSYDSYEQYF. Written as DNA, the CDR3 is TGCGCCAGCAGCTACGACAGCTACGAGCAGTACTTC. Looking up the rest from reference TRBV5-1 and TRBJ2-7 gives the full variable domain: KAGVTQTPRYLIKTRGQQVTLSCSPISGHRSVSWYQQTPGQGLQFLFEYFSETQRNKGNFPGRFSGRQFSNSRSEMNVSTLELGDSALYLCASSYDSYEQYFGPGTRLTVT.

This clonotype was found many times. The chain combines TRBV5-1 with TRBJ2-7, with a weak D call TRBD2 (5 bases). V was trimmed by 0 bases and J by 3 bases, leaving 7 bases between them. From germline, CDR1 is SGHRS and CDR2 YFSETQ. CDR3 length: 13 residues. This chain's CDR3 is CASSLAGLYEQYF. Here the CDR3 DNA reads TGCGCCAGCAGCTTGGCAGGACTCTACGAGCAGTACTTC.

Many counts were recorded for this clonotype. The gene calls are TRBV6-1 and TRBJ1-6; D not resolved. Germline CDR1 and CDR2: MNHNS and SASEGT. This CDR3 spans 15 amino acids. V lost 10 bases and J 10 bases, leaving 23 bases between the germline ends. In DNA form, the CDR3 reads TGTGCCACCAAGCGGAGCAATCTTTCCAGGTCACCCCTCCACTTT. This codes for CATKRSNLSRSPLHF.